The present TCR beta chain was sequenced within a study of cytomegalovirus exposure and HLA in healthy donors. Germline V gives CDR1 SNHLY, CDR2 FYNNEI. Trimming removed 5 bases at V and 4 bases at J, with 9 bases between. This CDR3 has 12 residues. 13 Jbeta primers and 60 Vbeta primers were used for the PCR. Only in-frame clones appear in the TCRdb table, and some are missing; sequencing was by immunoSEQ multiplex PCR. The profile shows about 120,000 clones, roughly 76% of them singletons. Study results and limitations: Under in vitro conditions, a few CMV-associated chains were confirmed as specific for CMV antigens. Excluded: some indistinguishable V segments such as TRBV6-2 and TRBV6-3. Despite most TCR sequences being rare, some public TCRs occurred in many donors.

In this sample, this clone turned up once. Its target is not known. The clonotype originates from a man between 50 and 59 years old in good health and CMV-seropositive. The chain couples TRBV2 to TRBJ2-7; D is uncertain. The sequenced sample was PBMCs. The DNA for the CDR3 is TGTGCCAGCAGTCTAGGTCGATACGAGCAGTACTTC. Translated: CASSLGRYEQYF.